The 16 T cell receptor beta chains listed next were all sequenced from one sample in a study of T cells expressing NK-cell markers. TCRdb re-called the 5' RACE reads; every CDR3 protein appears as one record, without DNA. The table lists roughly 380,000 distinct CDR3 sequences, with 5.2% in the top ten. Sequences were obtained from blood T cells: a sorted CD56 or NKG2C T cell subset, CD4+ or CD8+ T cells, or bulk PBMC T cells (not recorded which). Receptors originate from a man aged 18-69 years in good health.

The V call is TRBV19, the J call TRBJ2-1; with no DNA, the TCRdb D assignment of TRBD2 cannot be verified. This CDR3 has 17 residues. Germline V gene data show CDR1 as LNHDA and CDR2 as SQIVND (reference sequence). The CDR3 sequence: CASSKVGLTYSYNEQFF. Full variable domain (missing parts from reference TRBV19 and TRBJ2-1): DGGITQSPKYLFRKEGQNVTLSCEQNLNHDAMYWYRQDPGQGLRLIYYSQIVNDFQKGDIAEGYSVSREKKESFPLTVTSAQKNPTAFYLCASSKVGLTYSYNEQFFGPGTRLTVL.

The chain carries TRBV6-5 and TRBJ1-1; lacking DNA, the TRBD1 call made by TCRdb goes unchecked. The CDR3 runs to 15 residues. CDR1 MNHEY and CDR2 SVGAGI come from the germline V gene. Here the CDR3 reads CASSYRTGLNTEAFF.

V usage is TRBV20-1 and J usage is TRBJ2-3; the TRBD1 assignment by TCRdb is unverifiable without DNA. This CDR3 is built from 12 residues. Germline V gene lookup returns CDR1 DFQATT and CDR2 SNEGSKA (reference sequence). The CDR3 spells CGAGIGTDTQYF.

V is TRBV15 and J is TRBJ2-1; TCRdb gives TRBD2 as the D gene, but with no DNA this cannot be confirmed. The CDR3 extends over 16 amino acids. Germline V lookup: CDR1 LNHNV, CDR2 YYDKDF (reference sequence). The CDR3 protein is CATSSSSGGHYNEQFF.

J is TRBJ2-3 and V is TRBV7-9. CDR1 is SEHNR, CDR2 FQNEAQ, per germline (reference sequence). CDR3 length: 14 residues. CDR3 sequence reads: CASSQAGGTDTQYF.

V is TRBV25-1 and J is TRBJ1-1; TCRdb proposes TRBD1, but this gene call is untestable without DNA. The CDR3 extends over 11 amino acids. Germline V CDR1 and CDR2: MGHDK, SYGVNS. CDR3 sequence: CASSAGGRAFF.

V and J are TRBV3-1 and TRBJ2-5; lacking DNA, the TRBD1 call made by TCRdb goes unchecked. From germline, CDR1 is LGHDT and CDR2 YNNKEL (reference sequence). This CDR3 is built from 16 residues. CDR3 sequence reads: CASSPWGLRQEETQYF.

The chain joins TRBV7-3 to TRBJ2-3. This CDR3 comprises 14 residues. Per germline, CDR1 SGHTA and CDR2 FQGTGA. This CDR3 is CASSLSSEVYTQYF.

The chain uses TRBV23-1 and TRBJ2-2; the D call from TCRdb, TRBD1, cannot be confirmed without DNA. TRBV23-1 is sorted into the ORF group, with uncertain function. This CDR3 is 16 amino acids long. CDR3 amino acids: CASSQRTGLGTGELFF.

The CDR3: CASSPLTAMAEAFF. The chain carries TRBV18 and TRBJ1-1; the TCRdb call, TRBD1, lacks DNA for checking. Germline V CDR1 and CDR2: KGHSH, LQKENI. The CDR3 extends over 14 amino acids.

V and J are TRBV6-6 and TRBJ2-4; absent DNA, TCRdb's TRBD1 call cannot be checked. Per germline, CDR1 MNHNY and CDR2 SVGAGI (reference sequence). The CDR3 is made up of 13 amino acids. CDR3: CASRDRAKNIQYF.

The rearrangement links TRBV29-1 to TRBJ2-7. From germline, CDR1 is SQVTM and CDR2 ANQGSEA. CDR3 length equals 14 residues. CDR3 sequence: CSVGEDRVPYEQYF.

The chain links TRBV18 to TRBJ2-3; TCRdb's D gene call, TRBD1, goes unchecked for lack of DNA. This CDR3 is built from 14 residues. The V gene's germline CDR1 is KGHSH and CDR2 LQKENI. The CDR3 reads CASGRQGNTDTQYF. The complete variable domain, with remaining parts taken from reference TRBV18 and TRBJ2-3, reads NAGVMQNPRHLVRRRGQEARLRCSPMKGHSHVYWYRQLPEEGLKFMVYLQKENIIDESGMPKERFSAEFPKEGPSILRIQQVVRGDSAAYFCASGRQGNTDTQYFGPGTRLTVL.

This sequence joins TRBV7-6 and TRBJ2-5; TCRdb's assignment of TRBD2 cannot be checked, as there is no DNA. The length of the CDR3 is 13 residues. Germline values: CDR1 SGHVS, CDR2 FNYEAQ. The CDR3 loop is CASSFQRQETQYF.

This sequence joins TRBV7-2 and TRBJ1-1. Germline V CDR1 and CDR2: SGHTA, FQGNSA. There are 13 residues in the CDR3. The CDR3 sequence is CASSLAQYVGAFF.

The genes are TRBV6-4 and TRBJ2-7. The CDR3 length is 11 residues. Germline values: CDR1 MRHNA, CDR2 SNTAGT. The CDR3 here is CASSDPREQYF.